What follows are 8 T cell receptor beta chains derived from one specimen sequenced in a study of blood T cell repertoires in COVID-19. Measured with immunoSEQ multiplex PCR; TCRdb has only the in-frame clones, and not every one. The table shows under 140,000 clones, with about three quarters occurring only once. The sample comprised peripheral blood. These receptors were obtained from a woman older than 75 with active or convalescent COVID-19.

This clone came up a few times. This chain uses TRBV7-2 with TRBJ2-2; 11 bases agree with TRBD2. V lost 5 bases and J lost 4; bases outside the gene matches: 6. The length of the CDR3 is 16 residues. Germline values: CDR1 SGHTA, CDR2 FQGNSA. The CDR3 loop is CASSPGLAGSTGELFF. DNA of the CDR3: TGTGCCAGCAGCCCCGGACTAGCGGGTAGCACCGGGGAGCTGTTTTTT.

This chain joins TRBV5-1 and TRBJ2-2; no firm D call. The germline gives CDR1 SGHRS, CDR2 YFSETQ. V lost 0 bases to trimming and J lost 2 bases, with 11 bases between them. This CDR3 is 16 amino acids long. Written as DNA, the CDR3 is TGCGCCAGCAGCTTGGCCGGCCAGGCCAACACCGGGGAGCTGTTTTTT. Its protein product is CASSLAGQANTGELFF.

In nucleotides, the CDR3 is TGTGCCAGCAGTTATGCAGAGAGGACTAATGAAAAACTGTTTTTT. Translated, it gives CASSYAERTNEKLFF. This chain uses TRBV6-2 or TRBV6-3 with TRBJ1-4, with D unresolved. CDR3 length: 15 amino acids. Germline CDR1 is MNHEY and CDR2 is SVGEGT. Trimming stripped 3 bases from V and 2 bases from J, with 10 bases between.

This clone was seen a single time. V usage is TRBV7-9 and J usage is TRBJ2-2, with TRBD1 identical over 7 bases. Trimming removed 1 base from V and 4 bases from J; junction bases left unmatched: 0. This CDR3 region has 14 residues. CDR1 and CDR2 from the germline V gene are SEHNR and FQNEAQ (reference sequence). The CDR3 DNA is TGTGCCAGCAGCTTAGACAGGGGCACCGGGGAGCTGTTTTTT. Amino acids: CASSLDRGTGELFF.

The rearrangement uses TRBV4-3 and TRBJ2-6, with 8 bases identical to TRBD1. Looked up from germline, CDR1 is LGHNA and CDR2 is YSLEER. J was trimmed by 1 base and V by 0 bases; bases with no gene match: 14. The CDR3 runs to 21 residues. Written as DNA, the CDR3 is TGCGCCAGCAGCCAAGACCTCCTACAGGGGGAAATCCCGTCTGGGGCCAACGTCCTGACTTTC. Translation: CASSQDLLQGEIPSGANVLTF.

This chain connects TRBV20-1 to TRBJ2-2; a possible D gene is TRBD2 (6 bases). The CDR3 length is 13 residues. V was clipped by 3 bases and J by 5 bases, with 10 bases between them. CDR1 is DFQATT, CDR2 SNEGSKA, per germline (reference sequence). DNA of the CDR3: TGCAGTGCTAGTCTCGGGGGTACCGGGGAGCTGTTTTTT. It yields the protein CSASLGGTGELFF.

The rearrangement joins TRBV5-1 to TRBJ1-4; weak D call: TRBD1 (5 bases). CDR3 size: 14 residues. The germline gives CDR1 SGHRS, CDR2 YFSETQ. V was shortened by 0 bases and J by 7 bases, with 10 bases between the two germline ends. As DNA, the CDR3 is TGCGCCAGCAGCTTGGGTGGGGCGCCTGAAAAACTGTTTTTT. Translating it yields CASSLGGAPEKLFF.

This chain links TRBV5-6 with TRBJ2-3; D uncertain. The V gene lost 4 bases and the J gene lost 3 bases, with 15 bases spanning the gap. The length of the CDR3 is 15 residues. Germline CDR1 and CDR2: SGHDT and YYEEEE. CDR3 sequence reads: CASSRSWPGTDTQYF. The CDR3 region has the DNA TGTGCCAGCAGCCGTTCGTGGCCAGGAACAGATACGCAGTATTTT.